This T cell receptor beta chain was captured by sequencing in a study of blood T cell repertoires in COVID-19. Some clones are missing from TCRdb's copy, which holds only in-frame ones; the method was immunoSEQ multiplex PCR. The table has tens of thousands of clones, 75% to 90% seen once. The germline CDR1 and CDR2 sequences are MNHEY and SVGAGI. The CDR3 spans 14 residues. J gave up 6 bases and V 4 bases, and 5 bases lay outside the gene matches. The TCR comes from a woman aged 80 or over with acute or convalescent COVID-19. The V gene is TRBV6-5, the J gene TRBJ2-5; 10 nucleotides line up with TRBD1. The sample was peripheral blood. The CDR3 region is CASSSRDRGQTQYF. In DNA form, the CDR3 reads TGTGCCAGCAGTTCCCGGGACAGGGGTCAGACCCAGTACTTC.